This T cell receptor (beta chain) was profiled in a study of T cell changes during pregnancy in multiple sclerosis (dated by TCRdb to the late 2010s). With respect to the entire study: Changes in the T cell repertoire over the course of pregnancy were examined in this study in women with multiple sclerosis.

This clone was detected once. Its target antigen remains unknown. No per-base quality is available; no much larger clone lies one base away. Library preparation used the immunoSEQ multiplex PCR assay. The source is immuneACCESS, and TCRdb retained only in-frame sequences with V and J called. Part of the clones is not carried over; for the studies checked, unresolved V genes explain less than half of this, and the remainder is unexplained. In all, the sample holds 90,000 to 120,000 clones, and around 90% of those were seen once. Approximately 1.2% of the sample goes to the ten largest clones. Sequencing used peripheral blood, obtained in the second trimester of pregnancy. The TCR comes from a female donor with multiple sclerosis, enrolled in a pregnancy study.

The DNA sequence is given as TGTGCCAGCAGCTTGTTGGAGGCTGGAAACACCATATATTTT. It encodes CASSLLEAGNTIYF. This sequence uses TRBV5-4 and TRBJ1-3; the D segment cannot be called with confidence. From the cysteine through the phenylalanine, the CDR3 covers 14 amino acids. This entry keeps only the CDR3 DNA: 42 bases, framed from base 1. V loses 1 base of germline sequence and J loses 2 bases, and the interval between the two ends is 7 bases. The germline V gene (reference sequence) yields SGHNT for CDR1 and YYREEE for CDR2.